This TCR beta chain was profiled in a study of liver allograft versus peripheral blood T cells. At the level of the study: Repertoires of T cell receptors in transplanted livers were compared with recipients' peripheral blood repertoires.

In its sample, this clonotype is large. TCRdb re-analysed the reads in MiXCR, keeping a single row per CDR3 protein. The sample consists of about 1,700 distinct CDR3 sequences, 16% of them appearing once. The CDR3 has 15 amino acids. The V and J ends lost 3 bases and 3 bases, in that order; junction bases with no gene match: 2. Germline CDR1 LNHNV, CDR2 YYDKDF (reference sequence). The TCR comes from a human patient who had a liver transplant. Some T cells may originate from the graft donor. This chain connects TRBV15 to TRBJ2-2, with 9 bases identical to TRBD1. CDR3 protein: CATSSYRGHTGELFF. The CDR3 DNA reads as TGTGCCACCAGCAGCTACAGGGGGCACACCGGGGAGCTGTTTTTT.